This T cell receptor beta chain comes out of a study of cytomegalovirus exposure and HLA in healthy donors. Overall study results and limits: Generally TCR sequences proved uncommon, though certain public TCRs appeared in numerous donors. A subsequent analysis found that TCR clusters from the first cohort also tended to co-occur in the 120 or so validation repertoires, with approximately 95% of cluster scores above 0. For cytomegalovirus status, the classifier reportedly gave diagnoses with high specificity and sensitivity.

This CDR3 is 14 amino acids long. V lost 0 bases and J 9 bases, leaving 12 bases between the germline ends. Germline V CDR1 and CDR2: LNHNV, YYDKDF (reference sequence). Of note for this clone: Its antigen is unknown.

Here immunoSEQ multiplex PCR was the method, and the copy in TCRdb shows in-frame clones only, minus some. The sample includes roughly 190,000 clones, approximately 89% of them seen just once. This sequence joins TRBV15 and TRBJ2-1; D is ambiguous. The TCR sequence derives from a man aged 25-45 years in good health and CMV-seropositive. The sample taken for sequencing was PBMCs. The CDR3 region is CATSREANRVEQFF. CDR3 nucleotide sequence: TGTGCCACCAGCAGAGAGGCGAATAGGGTTGAGCAGTTCTTC.